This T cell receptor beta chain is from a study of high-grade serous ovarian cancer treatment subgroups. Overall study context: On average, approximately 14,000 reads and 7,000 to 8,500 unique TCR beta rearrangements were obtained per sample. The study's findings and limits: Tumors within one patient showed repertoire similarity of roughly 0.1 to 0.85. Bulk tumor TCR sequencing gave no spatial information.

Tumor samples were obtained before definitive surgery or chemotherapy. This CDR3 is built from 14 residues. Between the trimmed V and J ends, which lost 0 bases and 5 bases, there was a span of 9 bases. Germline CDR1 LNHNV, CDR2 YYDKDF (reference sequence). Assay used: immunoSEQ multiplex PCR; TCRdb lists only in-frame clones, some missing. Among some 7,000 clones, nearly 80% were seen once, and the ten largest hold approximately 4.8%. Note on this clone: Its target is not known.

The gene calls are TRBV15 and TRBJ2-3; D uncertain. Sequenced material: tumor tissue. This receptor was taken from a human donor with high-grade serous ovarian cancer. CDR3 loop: CATSRDLGRDTQYF. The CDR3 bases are TGTGCCACCAGCAGAGATTTAGGCCGAGATACGCAGTATTTT. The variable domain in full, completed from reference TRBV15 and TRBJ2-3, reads DAMVIQNPRYQVTQFGKPVTLSCSQTLNHNVMYWYQQKSSQAPKLLFHYYDKDFNNEADTPDNFQSRRPNTSFCFLDIRSPGLGDTAMYLCATSRDLGRDTQYFGPGTRLTVL.